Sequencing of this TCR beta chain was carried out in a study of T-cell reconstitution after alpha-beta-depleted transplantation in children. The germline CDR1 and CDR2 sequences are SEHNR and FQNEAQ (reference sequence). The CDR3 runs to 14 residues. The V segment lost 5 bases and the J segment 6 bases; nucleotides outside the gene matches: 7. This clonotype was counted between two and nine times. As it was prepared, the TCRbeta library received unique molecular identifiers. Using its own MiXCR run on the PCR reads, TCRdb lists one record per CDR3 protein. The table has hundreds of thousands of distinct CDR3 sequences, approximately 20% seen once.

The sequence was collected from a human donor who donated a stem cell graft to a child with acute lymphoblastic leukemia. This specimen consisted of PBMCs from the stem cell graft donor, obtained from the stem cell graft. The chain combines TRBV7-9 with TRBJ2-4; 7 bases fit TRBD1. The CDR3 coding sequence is TGTGCCAGCAGCCCAAGAGACAGGGTAAACATTCAGTACTTC. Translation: CASSPRDRVNIQYF.